The 10 T cell receptor beta chains in this list originate from one sample, sequenced in a study of early T cells in non-severe SARS-CoV-2 infection. TCRdb called the 5' RACE reads again in MiXCR, with one record for every CDR3 protein. The table records roughly 50,000 distinct CDR3 sequences, 6.2% of them present only once. Sequenced here: whole blood, sampled at baseline. The receptors come from an adult who was a healthcare worker with PCR-confirmed SARS-CoV-2 infection or an uninfected control (not recorded which).

This clonotype was counted many times. The chain links TRBV28 to TRBJ2-1; 10 bases match TRBD2. After removal of 3 bases from V and 7 bases from J, the junction contained 6 bases not matched to a gene. Germline lookup yields CDR1 MDHEN and CDR2 SYDVKM. This CDR3 region has 15 residues. This CDR3 reads CASSFLAGVGNEQFF. CDR3 in DNA: TGTGCCAGCAGTTTTCTAGCGGGAGTGGGTAATGAGCAGTTCTTC.

V gene TRBV5-4 combines with J gene TRBJ1-4, with 8 bases identical to TRBD1. The CDR3 covers 14 residues. Germline loops: CDR1 SGHNT, CDR2 YYREEE (reference sequence). V dropped 4 bases and J dropped 8; count of bases not matched to a gene: 7. CDR3 coding DNA: TGTGCCAGCAGCCTTCAGGGGGCACTGGAAAAACTGTTTTTT. Protein sequence: CASSLQGALEKLFF.

The rearrangement links TRBV12-3 or TRBV12-4 to TRBJ2-1; 9 bases match TRBD2. The V gene end was trimmed by 7 bases and the J gene end by 9 bases; junction bases not matched to a gene: 13. This CDR3 has 15 residues. The DNA of the CDR3 is TGTGCCAGCACCCTTGCGGGAGGGCCGGTCGGTGAGCAGTTCTTC. Translation: CASTLAGGPVGEQFF.

This clonotype was recorded a few times. The chain recombines TRBV9 with TRBJ1-6; 7 nucleotides match TRBD1. The V segment lost 1 base and the J segment 8 bases; nucleotides outside the gene matches: 6. The V gene's germline CDR1 is SGDLS and CDR2 YYNGEE. The length of the CDR3 is 15 residues. CDR3 bases: TGTGCCAGCAGCGTAAAACAGGGGATGGATTCACCCCTCCACTTT. Its translation is CASSVKQGMDSPLHF.

This clonotype was counted many times. The chain uses TRBV28 and TRBJ1-4, with D possibly matching TRBD1 (5 bases). V shed 5 bases and J shed 4 bases, with 11 bases lying between them. The CDR3 extends over 14 amino acids. Germline CDR1 reads MDHEN; CDR2 reads SYDVKM. The CDR3 protein is CASSRDSFNEKLFF. In nucleotides, the CDR3 is TGTGCCAGCAGTCGCGACAGTTTTAATGAAAAACTGTTTTTT.

The chain uses TRBV19 and TRBJ2-1; 9 nucleotides agree with TRBD2. The trim removed 8 bases at V and 7 bases at J, leaving 6 bases unmatched. Germline lookup yields CDR1 LNHDA and CDR2 SQIVND (reference sequence). The CDR3 spans 13 residues. The DNA of the CDR3 is TGTGCCAGTCAAAGGAGCGGGAGGAATGAGCAGTTCTTC. This codes for CASQRSGRNEQFF.

This clonotype has a count of ten or more. The chain uses TRBV28 and TRBJ2-5, with TRBD1 identical over 7 bases. From germline, CDR1 is MDHEN and CDR2 SYDVKM. Unmatched junction bases numbered 5, after V lost 7 bases and J lost 0 bases. The CDR3 extends over 14 amino acids. CDR3: CASILTGHQETQYF. For the CDR3, the DNA is TGTGCCAGCATTTTGACAGGGCACCAAGAGACCCAGTACTTC.

This clonotype was seen ten or more times. The rearrangement links TRBV18 to TRBJ2-7; tentative D call: TRBD2 (6 bases). Germline lookup yields CDR1 KGHSH and CDR2 LQKENI. The CDR3 contains 13 residues. Trimming removed 2 bases from V and 4 bases from J, with 9 bases in between. CDR3 nucleotide sequence: TGTGCCAGCTCACCATCGGGACTTTACGAGCAGTACTTC. This translates into CASSPSGLYEQYF.

This clonotype was found many times. V gene TRBV11-2 combines with J gene TRBJ1-2; D may be TRBD1 (5 bases). The V end lost 0 bases, the J end lost 2 bases, and 10 bases lay between the germline ends. Germline V gene lookup returns CDR1 SGHAT and CDR2 FQNNGV. CDR3 length: 15 amino acids. This CDR3 is CASSLEAGSNYGYTF. The CDR3 nucleotides are TGTGCCAGCAGCTTAGAGGCAGGGTCCAACTATGGCTACACCTTC.

In this sample, this clonotype turned up many times. The V gene is TRBV2, the J gene TRBJ2-7; D is possibly TRBD2 (5 bases). V lost 2 bases to trimming and J lost 6 bases, with 8 bases between them. This CDR3 spans 12 amino acids. Germline CDR1 reads SNHLY; CDR2 reads FYNNEI. The chain's CDR3 is CASSERRTEQYF. DNA of the CDR3: TGTGCCAGCAGTGAACGGAGGACCGAGCAGTACTTC.